Listed below are T cell receptor beta chains from one sample, sequenced in a study of response to subunit inactivated influenza vaccine. TCRdb analysed the RT-PCR reads with MiXCR anew, one entry per CDR3 protein. The table lists roughly 160,000 distinct CDR3 sequences, approximately 12% of them singletons. The sequencing here drew on CD8+ T cells sorted from PBMCs, taken roughly 24 months after vaccination. The receptor set was obtained from a man between 45 and 75 years old who received an inactivated influenza vaccine. Both conserved end residues are part of each CDR3. The D gene is left open where the match is weak. Rows give clone size only sometimes, using once, few, many, or a class for an expanded clone.

d_call: TRBD1
j_call: TRBJ1-1
v_call: TRBV28
clone_size: few
cdr3_aa: CASNFDRVHEAFF
cdr3_nt: TGTGCCAGCAACTTCGACAGGGTTCATGAAGCTTTCTTT

d_call: -
j_call: TRBJ2-2
v_call: TRBV15
clone_size: -
cdr3_aa: CATSRGRGNTGELFF
cdr3_nt: TGTGCCACCAGCCGCGGAAGAGGGAACACCGGGGAGCTGTTTTTT

d_call: -
j_call: TRBJ2-2
v_call: TRBV6-5
clone_size: -
cdr3_aa: CASSYSGIGELFF
cdr3_nt: TGTGCCAGCAGTTACTCGGGAATCGGGGAGCTGTTTTTT

d_call: TRBD1
j_call: TRBJ1-5
v_call: TRBV4-1
clone_size: -
cdr3_aa: CASSDRQGTFQPQHF
cdr3_nt: TGCGCCAGCAGCGATAGACAGGGGACCTTTCAGCCCCAGCATTTT

d_call: -
j_call: TRBJ2-2
v_call: TRBV28
clone_size: few
cdr3_aa: CASSLEPTGELFF
cdr3_nt: TGTGCCAGCAGTTTGGAGCCCACCGGGGAGCTGTTTTTT

d_call: -
j_call: TRBJ2-1
v_call: TRBV7-8
clone_size: many
cdr3_aa: CASSPAGTYSYNEQFF
cdr3_nt: TGTGCCAGCAGCCCCGCCGGAACCTACTCCTACAATGAGCAGTTCTTC

d_call: TRBD2
j_call: TRBJ2-7
v_call: TRBV4-3
clone_size: medium-sized
cdr3_aa: CASSLGTSGGYEQYF
cdr3_nt: TGTGCCAGCAGCTTAGGGACTAGCGGTGGCTACGAGCAGTACTTC

d_call: TRBD2
j_call: TRBJ2-5
v_call: TRBV2
clone_size: -
cdr3_aa: CASSEALAGAETQDF
cdr3_nt: TGTGCCAGCAGTGAAGCACTAGCGGGGGCAGAGACCCAGGACTTC

d_call: -
j_call: TRBJ2-2
v_call: TRBV24-1
clone_size: -
cdr3_aa: CATSGASTGELFF
cdr3_nt: TGTGCCACCAGTGGGGCTAGCACCGGGGAGCTGTTTTTT

d_call: -
j_call: TRBJ2-7
v_call: TRBV20-1
clone_size: many
cdr3_aa: CSARDHEGTYEQYF
cdr3_nt: TGCAGTGCTAGAGATCACGAGGGGACCTACGAGCAGTACTTC

d_call: -
j_call: TRBJ2-7
v_call: TRBV28
clone_size: -
cdr3_aa: CASSPTTFRQGRGYEQYF
cdr3_nt: TGTGCCAGCAGCCCTACGACTTTTAGACAGGGGAGGGGGTACGAGCAGTACTTC

d_call: TRBD1
j_call: TRBJ1-1
v_call: TRBV12-3/TRBV12-4
clone_size: -
cdr3_aa: CASSLRQGYTEAFF
cdr3_nt: TGTGCCAGCAGTTTAAGACAGGGTTACACTGAAGCTTTCTTT

d_call: TRBD1
j_call: TRBJ1-1
v_call: TRBV7-2
clone_size: few
cdr3_aa: CASSLVGQGMNTEAFF
cdr3_nt: TGTGCCAGCAGCTTAGTGGGACAGGGTATGAACACTGAAGCTTTCTTT

d_call: -
j_call: TRBJ2-2
v_call: TRBV2
clone_size: -
cdr3_aa: CASSELSNTGELFF
cdr3_nt: TGTGCCAGCAGTGAACTGAGTAACACCGGGGAGCTGTTTTTT

d_call: -
j_call: TRBJ2-7
v_call: TRBV5-6
clone_size: few
cdr3_aa: CASSAGGEQYF
cdr3_nt: TGTGCCAGCAGTGCTGGGGGCGAGCAGTACTTC

d_call: -
j_call: TRBJ2-3
v_call: TRBV6-4
clone_size: -
cdr3_aa: CASSAGPSTDTQYF
cdr3_nt: TGTGCCAGCAGTGCAGGGCCTAGCACAGATACGCAGTATTTT

d_call: TRBD2
j_call: TRBJ2-1
v_call: TRBV9
clone_size: few
cdr3_aa: CASSPRREHNEQFF
cdr3_nt: TGTGCCAGCAGCCCACGGCGGGAGCACAATGAGCAGTTCTTC

d_call: -
j_call: TRBJ2-2
v_call: TRBV15
clone_size: many
cdr3_aa: CATSGTLNTGELFF
cdr3_nt: TGTGCCACCAGCGGTACGTTGAACACCGGGGAGCTGTTTTTT

d_call: -
j_call: TRBJ2-6
v_call: TRBV6-1
clone_size: -
cdr3_aa: CASSKISGANVLTF
cdr3_nt: TGTGCCAGCAGCAAAATCTCTGGGGCCAACGTCCTGACTTTC

d_call: -
j_call: TRBJ2-1
v_call: TRBV20-1
clone_size: many
cdr3_aa: CSARGPRGDGQFF
cdr3_nt: TGCAGTGCTAGAGGGCCACGCGGGGACGGGCAGTTCTTC

d_call: -
j_call: TRBJ2-7
v_call: TRBV20-1
clone_size: -
cdr3_aa: CSARGDPLSYEQYF
cdr3_nt: TGCAGTGCTAGAGGAGACCCCCTCTCCTACGAGCAGTACTTC

d_call: -
j_call: TRBJ1-6
v_call: TRBV4-3
clone_size: -
cdr3_aa: CASSQHSRGGNSPLHF
cdr3_nt: TGCGCCAGCAGCCAACACAGCAGGGGCGGGAATTCACCCCTCCACTTT

d_call: -
j_call: TRBJ2-3
v_call: TRBV11-1
clone_size: -
cdr3_aa: CASSLIRPSTDTQYF
cdr3_nt: TGTGCCAGCAGCCTCATACGACCTAGCACAGATACGCAGTATTTT

d_call: -
j_call: TRBJ2-1
v_call: TRBV7-9
clone_size: -
cdr3_aa: CASSFGSSWGDEQFF
cdr3_nt: TGTGCCAGCAGCTTCGGTAGCTCTTGGGGTGATGAGCAGTTCTTC

d_call: -
j_call: TRBJ2-3
v_call: TRBV2
clone_size: few
cdr3_aa: CASSVAGIGTDTQYF
cdr3_nt: TGTGCCAGCAGTGTGGCAGGGATCGGCACAGATACGCAGTATTTT

d_call: -
j_call: TRBJ2-2
v_call: TRBV29-1
clone_size: many
cdr3_aa: CSVMTANTGELFF
cdr3_nt: TGCAGCGTTATGACAGCGAACACCGGGGAGCTGTTTTTT

d_call: TRBD2
j_call: TRBJ2-1
v_call: TRBV24-1
clone_size: many
cdr3_aa: CATSDRTSGAYNEQFF
cdr3_nt: TGTGCCACCAGTGATCGGACTAGCGGAGCTTACAATGAGCAGTTCTTC

d_call: TRBD1
j_call: TRBJ2-3
v_call: TRBV11-2
clone_size: -
cdr3_aa: CASSLARPGGDTQYF
cdr3_nt: TGTGCCAGCAGCTTAGCCCGTCCAGGGGGAGATACGCAGTATTTT

d_call: TRBD1
j_call: TRBJ2-3
v_call: TRBV27
clone_size: -
cdr3_aa: CASSPETGVRDTQYF
cdr3_nt: TGTGCCAGCAGTCCCGAGACAGGGGTGAGGGATACGCAGTATTTT

d_call: TRBD1
j_call: TRBJ1-6
v_call: TRBV7-6
clone_size: many
cdr3_aa: CASSLDDRGLSPLHF
cdr3_nt: TGTGCCAGCAGCTTAGATGACAGGGGGCTTTCACCCCTCCACTTT

d_call: -
j_call: TRBJ2-5
v_call: TRBV6-1
clone_size: -
cdr3_aa: CASTGRGETQYF
cdr3_nt: TGTGCCAGCACGGGGAGAGGAGAGACCCAGTACTTC

d_call: -
j_call: TRBJ2-3
v_call: TRBV4-3
clone_size: few
cdr3_aa: CASSQDRTAYGDTQYF
cdr3_nt: TGCGCCAGCAGCCAAGATAGGACAGCGTACGGAGATACGCAGTATTTT

d_call: TRBD1
j_call: TRBJ1-2
v_call: TRBV20-1
clone_size: many
cdr3_aa: CSAMGQGADGYTF
cdr3_nt: TGCAGTGCTATGGGCCAGGGGGCCGATGGCTACACCTTC

d_call: -
j_call: TRBJ2-1
v_call: TRBV30
clone_size: -
cdr3_aa: CAWSSRGSRNSYNEQFF
cdr3_nt: TGTGCCTGGAGTTCCAGGGGTAGCCGCAATTCCTACAATGAGCAGTTCTTC

d_call: TRBD1
j_call: TRBJ2-2
v_call: TRBV4-2
clone_size: few
cdr3_aa: CASSHQGADTGELFF
cdr3_nt: TGTGCCAGCAGCCACCAGGGGGCCGACACCGGGGAGCTGTTTTTT

d_call: -
j_call: TRBJ1-6
v_call: TRBV5-1
clone_size: many
cdr3_aa: CASSLYGSDSPLHF
cdr3_nt: TGCGCCAGCAGCTTGTACGGGAGCGACTCACCCCTCCACTTT

d_call: -
j_call: TRBJ1-1
v_call: TRBV4-2
clone_size: -
cdr3_aa: CASSQDRAGVYTEAFF
cdr3_nt: TGTGCCAGCAGCCAAGATAGGGCAGGGGTGTACACTGAAGCTTTCTTT

d_call: -
j_call: TRBJ2-1
v_call: TRBV7-2
clone_size: few
cdr3_aa: CASSHPASSYNEQFF
cdr3_nt: TGTGCCAGCAGCCATCCGGCAAGCTCCTACAATGAGCAGTTCTTC

d_call: -
j_call: TRBJ2-7
v_call: TRBV29-1
clone_size: -
cdr3_aa: CSVEKGLERGNEQYF
cdr3_nt: TGCAGCGTTGAAAAGGGGCTAGAACGAGGGAACGAGCAGTACTTC

d_call: -
j_call: TRBJ1-5
v_call: TRBV2
clone_size: -
cdr3_aa: CASTGMDDQPQHF
cdr3_nt: TGTGCCAGTACAGGGATGGACGATCAGCCCCAGCATTTT

d_call: -
j_call: TRBJ2-7
v_call: TRBV5-1
clone_size: -
cdr3_aa: CASSLVRGEQYF
cdr3_nt: TGCGCCAGCAGCTTGGTCAGGGGCGAGCAGTACTTC

d_call: -
j_call: TRBJ2-7
v_call: TRBV28
clone_size: few
cdr3_aa: CASTLREVPGEQYF
cdr3_nt: TGTGCCAGCACCCTCAGGGAGGTTCCCGGCGAGCAGTACTTC

d_call: TRBD1
j_call: TRBJ2-3
v_call: TRBV6-5
clone_size: -
cdr3_aa: CASSYEVRGHGDTQYF
cdr3_nt: TGTGCCAGCAGTTACGAAGTCAGGGGGCATGGAGATACGCAGTATTTT

d_call: -
j_call: TRBJ2-7
v_call: TRBV4-2
clone_size: -
cdr3_aa: CASSQDWQTNEQYF
cdr3_nt: TGTGCCAGCAGCCAAGATTGGCAGACAAACGAGCAGTACTTC

d_call: -
j_call: TRBJ2-2
v_call: TRBV25-1
clone_size: -
cdr3_aa: CASSVLDTGELFF
cdr3_nt: TGTGCCAGCAGTGTACTAGACACCGGGGAGCTGTTTTTT

d_call: TRBD1
j_call: TRBJ2-2
v_call: TRBV9
clone_size: -
cdr3_aa: CASSVWTGPNTGELFF
cdr3_nt: TGTGCCAGCAGCGTTTGGACAGGGCCTAACACCGGGGAGCTGTTTTTT

d_call: -
j_call: TRBJ2-2
v_call: TRBV7-6
clone_size: -
cdr3_aa: CASSDLTGPPAGELFF
cdr3_nt: TGTGCCAGCAGCGACCTAACAGGACCCCCCGCCGGGGAGCTGTTTTTT

d_call: TRBD2
j_call: TRBJ2-1
v_call: TRBV9
clone_size: -
cdr3_aa: CASSVGTSGHNEQIF
cdr3_nt: TGTGCCAGCAGCGTCGGGACTAGCGGACACAATGAGCAGATCTTC

d_call: -
j_call: TRBJ2-1
v_call: TRBV15
clone_size: few
cdr3_aa: CATCFSGNYNEQFF
cdr3_nt: TGTGCCACTTGTTTTAGCGGAAACTACAATGAGCAGTTCTTC

d_call: TRBD1
j_call: TRBJ2-2
v_call: TRBV28
clone_size: many
cdr3_aa: CASKDRGRRELFF
cdr3_nt: TGTGCCAGCAAGGACAGGGGGCGCCGGGAGCTGTTTTTT

d_call: -
j_call: TRBJ2-7
v_call: TRBV20-1
clone_size: many
cdr3_aa: CSASATGATGEQYF
cdr3_nt: TGCAGTGCTAGTGCCACAGGAGCCACGGGCGAGCAGTACTTC

d_call: -
j_call: TRBJ1-1
v_call: TRBV5-1
clone_size: -
cdr3_aa: CASSLRQLNTEAFF
cdr3_nt: TGCGCCAGCAGCTTGCGTCAGTTGAACACTGAAGCTTTCTTT

d_call: -
j_call: TRBJ2-1
v_call: TRBV7-2
clone_size: many
cdr3_aa: CASSLSDEQFF
cdr3_nt: TGTGCCAGCAGCTTATCGGATGAGCAGTTCTTC

d_call: -
j_call: TRBJ2-7
v_call: TRBV12-3/TRBV12-4
clone_size: -
cdr3_aa: CASSFVGYEQYF
cdr3_nt: TGTGCCAGCAGTTTTGTGGGGTACGAGCAGTACTTC

d_call: -
j_call: TRBJ2-1
v_call: TRBV5-1
clone_size: many
cdr3_aa: CASSLGWSGSSYNEQFF
cdr3_nt: TGCGCCAGCAGCTTGGGGTGGTCGGGGAGCTCCTACAATGAGCAGTTCTTC

d_call: -
j_call: TRBJ1-1
v_call: TRBV4-1
clone_size: -
cdr3_aa: CPSSVTRVTEAFF
cdr3_nt: TGCCCCAGCAGCGTTACAAGGGTTACTGAAGCTTTCTTT

d_call: -
j_call: TRBJ2-6
v_call: TRBV20-1
clone_size: few
cdr3_aa: CSARQIPTSGANVLTF
cdr3_nt: TGCAGTGCTAGACAGATACCTACCTCTGGGGCCAACGTCCTGACTTTC

d_call: -
j_call: TRBJ2-3
v_call: TRBV10-3
clone_size: -
cdr3_aa: CAISRSRGTDTQYF
cdr3_nt: TGTGCCATCAGCCGTAGTCGGGGCACAGATACGCAGTATTTT

d_call: -
j_call: TRBJ1-3
v_call: TRBV5-6
clone_size: many
cdr3_aa: CASSRANTIYF
cdr3_nt: TGTGCCAGCAGCCGGGCGAACACCATATATTTT

d_call: TRBD2
j_call: TRBJ2-7
v_call: TRBV28
clone_size: few
cdr3_aa: CASSGGLGDEQYF
cdr3_nt: TGTGCCAGCAGTGGGGGACTAGGGGACGAGCAGTACTTC